The source of this T cell receptor (beta chain) is a study of OX40 agonist ivuxolimab in advanced cancers. Regarding the study as a whole: The study found among the lowest clonal expansion in partial responders at 0.1-3.0 mg/kg.

Sequencing was performed with immunoSEQ multiplex PCR; in TCRdb, only in-frame clones are kept and a portion is missing. The data show 50,000 to 75,000 clones, just over 85% seen once. V lost 5 bases to trimming and J lost 5 bases; unmatched junction nucleotides: 8. This CDR3 contains 15 residues. The germline gives CDR1 SGHTA, CDR2 FQGTGA. As for this clone: The antigen is not known.

The receptor's source is an adult with an advanced solid tumor such as melanoma, head and neck, liver or kidney cancer. The sequenced sample was CD4+ or CD8+ T cells sorted from blood, obtained in a trial of the OX40 agonist ivuxolimab. This chain joins TRBV7-3 and TRBJ2-3; 9 nucleotides agree with TRBD1. CDR3 bases: TGTGCCAGCAGCACAACCGGGACAGGGAGAGATACGCAGTATTTT. Translated: CASSTTGTGRDTQYF.